These 27 T cell receptor beta chains share one sample of origin, sequenced in a study of T cell changes during pregnancy in multiple sclerosis. The table came from immunoSEQ multiplex PCR; TCRdb's copy has only in-frame clones and leaves some out. The table includes about 43,000 clones, about 90% detected once. This specimen consisted of peripheral blood, obtained in the second trimester of pregnancy. These receptors were taken from a female donor in good health, enrolled as a control in a pregnancy study.

The chain combines TRBV15 with TRBJ1-1; D remains ambiguous. This CDR3 region has 13 residues. CDR1 LNHNV and CDR2 YYDKDF come from the germline V gene (reference sequence). Between the trimmed V and J ends, which lost 3 bases and 1 base, there was a span of 6 bases. The CDR3 bases are TGTGCCACCAGCAGCCACGGGAACACTGAAGCTTTCTTT. Its protein is CATSSHGNTEAFF.

The chain recombines TRBV29-1 with TRBJ2-3, with D possibly being TRBD2 (6 bases). The CDR3 is 12 amino acids. Germline V gives CDR1 SQVTM, CDR2 ANQGSEA. V lost 8 bases to trimming and J lost 1 base, with 10 bases between them. CDR3 amino acids: CSLGEGTDTQYF. The CDR3 nucleotides read TGCAGCTTGGGGGAGGGCACAGATACGCAGTATTTT.

This rearrangement joins TRBV7-9 to TRBJ1-4, with 9 bases identical to TRBD1. The CDR3 is made up of 17 amino acids. The germline V gene has CDR1 SEHNR and CDR2 FQNEAQ (reference sequence). V shed 6 bases, J shed 0 bases, and the junction held 8 bases outside the gene matches. DNA for the CDR3: TGTGCCAGCAGAGCCGGGACAGGGTCAGCAACTAATGAAAAACTGTTTTTT. This gives the protein CASRAGTGSATNEKLFF.

The rearrangement uses TRBV15 and TRBJ1-5, with 11 bases identical to TRBD1. Germline V gives CDR1 LNHNV, CDR2 YYDKDF (reference sequence). This CDR3 is built from 15 residues. With 2 bases clipped from V and 7 bases from J, the junction kept 4 bases outside the gene matches. The CDR3 region has the DNA TGTGCCACCAGCAGACGGACAGGGGGCGGACAGCCCCAGCATTTT. This sequence encodes CATSRRTGGGQPQHF.

The genes are TRBV5-1 and TRBJ1-2; maybe TRBD1 (5 bases). The CDR3 spans 19 residues. Trimming removed 0 bases from V and 4 bases from J, with 25 bases in between. The V gene's germline CDR1 is SGHRS and CDR2 YFSETQ. CDR3 amino acids: CASSLGLQGNPQATYGYTF. The CDR3 coding sequence is TGCGCCAGCAGCTTGGGATTGCAGGGCAATCCCCAGGCTACCTATGGCTACACCTTC.

The chain links TRBV7-9 to TRBJ2-7; no definite D call. In germline, CDR1 is SEHNR, CDR2 FQNEAQ (reference sequence). V was cut by 5 bases and J by 5 bases, with 7 bases left in between. CDR3 length equals 11 residues. The CDR3 DNA reads TGTGCCAGCAGCCCGAGTCACGAGCAGTACTTC. It specifies CASSPSHEQYF.

The chain combines TRBV29-1 with TRBJ2-5, with 8 bases identical to TRBD1. The trim removed 7 bases at V and 2 bases at J, leaving 3 bases unmatched. The CDR3 is 12 amino acids. Germline values: CDR1 SQVTM, CDR2 ANQGSEA. CDR3 sequence reads: CSARQGQETQYF. The CDR3 DNA reads as TGCAGCGCCCGACAGGGGCAAGAGACCCAGTACTTC.

The genes are TRBV7-8 and TRBJ2-5; the match to TRBD2 covers 10 bases. This CDR3 region has 16 residues. J was trimmed by 5 bases and V by 1 base; bases with no gene match: 7. CDR1 SGHVS and CDR2 FQNEAQ come from the germline V gene. The CDR3 DNA reads TGTGCCAGCAGCTTAGGAGCTAGCGGGAGTTTTGAGACCCAGTACTTC. This translates into CASSLGASGSFETQYF.

The V and J genes are TRBV6-5 and TRBJ2-5; TRBD1 aligns across 7 bases. The ends lost 6 bases at V and 2 bases at J; junction bases unmatched: 6. Germline V gives CDR1 MNHEY, CDR2 SVGAGI. The CDR3 covers 14 residues. DNA for the CDR3: TGTGCCAGCAGCCCCTACAGGGGACAAGAGACCCAGTACTTC. This gives the protein CASSPYRGQETQYF.

The rearrangement links TRBV19 to TRBJ2-2; 12 bases map to TRBD2. The trim removed 4 bases at V and 4 bases at J, leaving 7 bases unmatched. This CDR3 spans 17 amino acids. Germline CDR1 reads LNHDA; CDR2 reads SQIVND (reference sequence). The CDR3: CASSSKLAGGITGELFF. The CDR3 DNA reads as TGTGCCAGTAGTAGCAAACTAGCGGGAGGCATCACCGGGGAGCTGTTTTTT.

V gene TRBV5-1 combines with J gene TRBJ1-1, with D hard to call. This CDR3 spans 13 amino acids. Trimming pared 2 bases from V and 0 bases from J, leaving 5 bases between. Germline assignment: CDR1 SGHRS and CDR2 YFSETQ. The CDR3 protein is CASSFLMNTEAFF. The DNA for the CDR3 is TGCGCCAGCAGCTTTCTTATGAACACTGAAGCTTTCTTT. Full variable domain (rest looked up from reference TRBV5-1 and TRBJ1-1): KAGVTQTPRYLIKTRGQQVTLSCSPISGHRSVSWYQQTPGQGLQFLFEYFSETQRNKGNFPGRFSGRQFSNSRSEMNVSTLELGDSALYLCASSFLMNTEAFFGQGTRLTVV.

The rearrangement links TRBV23-1 to TRBJ2-7; TRBD2 agrees at 10 bases. Being an ORF, TRBV23-1 has a function that is uncertain. This CDR3 is built from 16 residues. The ends lost 7 bases at V and 3 bases at J; junction bases unmatched: 12. DNA of the CDR3: TGCGCCAGCAAAGAGAGAGCGGGGGGGCTGGACTACGAGCAGTACTTC. It encodes CASKERAGGLDYEQYF.

CDR3 in amino acids: CASSRQGSEQFF. CDR3 nucleotide sequence: TGTGCCAGCAGTCGCCAGGGGAGTGAGCAGTTCTTC. The chain carries TRBV6-5 and TRBJ2-1, with TRBD1 as a possible D gene (6 bases). The CDR3 is made up of 12 amino acids. Germline V lookup: CDR1 MNHEY, CDR2 SVGAGI. The V gene lost 5 bases and the J gene lost 9 bases, with 11 bases spanning the gap.

The chain uses TRBV7-9 and TRBJ2-7; tentatively, D is TRBD2 (5 bases). V was shortened by 1 base and J by 9 bases, with 13 bases between the two germline ends. This CDR3 spans 13 amino acids. Looked up from germline, CDR1 is SEHNR and CDR2 is FQNEAQ (reference sequence). The CDR3 DNA sequence: TGTGCCAGCAGCTTAGGGGGAGCCACGGCGCAGTACTTC. It codes for CASSLGGATAQYF.

The rearrangement links TRBV21-1 to TRBJ2-1; the table's TRBD2 call for D was not verified on the DNA. TRBV21-1 is listed as a pseudogene. The CDR3 spans 17 residues. CDR3 region: CASSKRRPSGSYNEQFF. As DNA, the CDR3 is TGTGCCAGCAGCAAAAGGAGACCTAGCGGGAGCTACAATGAGCAGTTCTTC.

This chain connects TRBV13 to TRBJ1-1; TRBD1 matches 7 bases. Germline lookup yields CDR1 PRHDT and CDR2 FYEKMQ (reference sequence). Losses at the gene ends were 5 bases for V and 0 bases for J; bases not matched to a gene: 12. This CDR3 region has 17 residues. The CDR3, as DNA: TGTGCCAGCAGCCACGACAGGGCAATACCCTTGAACACTGAAGCTTTCTTT. Its protein is CASSHDRAIPLNTEAFF.

This clone appeared a few times. The chain employs TRBV25-1 and TRBJ1-2, with no clear D. V was clipped by 3 bases and J by 4 bases, with 12 bases between them. The CDR3 runs 14 residues. Germline lookup yields CDR1 MGHDK and CDR2 SYGVNS. CDR3 DNA: TGTGCCAGCAGTGATCCGGGAAGGAGCTATGGCTACACCTTC. Amino acid sequence: CASSDPGRSYGYTF.

This clone was observed once. The genes are TRBV19 and TRBJ1-1; a weak D match, TRBD1 (6 bases). Trimming stripped 7 bases from V and 8 bases from J, with 23 bases between. The CDR3 contains 15 residues. Germline V gene lookup returns CDR1 LNHDA and CDR2 SQIVND (reference sequence). CDR3 sequence reads: CASIPGGGPRAEAFF. The CDR3 DNA reads TGTGCCAGTATTCCGGGTGGGGGCCCAAGGGCGGAAGCTTTCTTT.

This sequence joins TRBV18 and TRBJ2-7, with 7 bases aligning to TRBD1. The germline gives CDR1 KGHSH, CDR2 LQKENI. CDR3 length: 16 amino acids. Trimming cost V 2 bases and J 3 bases; bases outside gene matches: 10. CDR3 sequence (DNA): TGTGCCAGCTCACCATCACAGGGGTTAGAAGGCTACGAGCAGTACTTC. Protein product: CASSPSQGLEGYEQYF.

Only one count was recorded for this clone. The chain recombines TRBV5-1 with TRBJ2-2, with D unclear. Germline V CDR1 and CDR2: SGHRS, YFSETQ. Trimming took 0 bases from V and 6 from J, leaving 9 bases between them. This CDR3 has 14 amino acids. The CDR3 DNA is TGCGCCAGCAGCTTGGACAACCTCGCCGGGGAGCTGTTTTTT. Its translation is CASSLDNLAGELFF.

The chain uses TRBV6-5 and TRBJ1-1; no firm D call. The CDR3 loop spans 15 amino acids. The germline CDR1 and CDR2 sequences are MNHEY and SVGAGI. V lost 0 bases and J 2 bases, leaving 10 bases between the germline ends. CDR3 sequence reads: CASSYSARRNTEAFF. The CDR3 nucleotides are TGTGCCAGCAGTTACTCGGCCAGAAGAAACACTGAAGCTTTCTTT.

The V gene is TRBV18, the J gene TRBJ2-1, with 10 bases lining up with TRBD2. V shed 3 bases, J shed 2 bases, and the junction held 4 bases outside the gene matches. The CDR3 runs to 16 residues. The V gene's germline CDR1 is KGHSH and CDR2 LQKENI. CDR3 residues: CASSPPSGGTYNEQFF. DNA of the CDR3: TGTGCCAGCTCACCCCCTAGCGGGGGAACCTACAATGAGCAGTTCTTC.

This clone was picked up one time. The chain has TRBV19 and TRBJ2-2; D not certain. Trimming removed 0 bases at V and 2 bases at J, with 4 bases between. Germline V gene lookup returns CDR1 LNHDA and CDR2 SQIVND (reference sequence). The CDR3 spans 14 residues. CDR3 residues: CASSIDTNTGELFF. The CDR3 nucleotides are TGTGCCAGTAGTATAGACACAAACACCGGGGAGCTGTTTTTT. Together with reference TRBV19 and TRBJ2-2, the CDR3 gives the full variable domain: DGGITQSPKYLFRKEGQNVTLSCEQNLNHDAMYWYRQDPGQGLRLIYYSQIVNDFQKGDIAEGYSVSREKKESFPLTVTSAQKNPTAFYLCASSIDTNTGELFFGEGSRLTVL.

There are a few counts of this clone. This chain connects TRBV11-3 to TRBJ2-1; a weak D match, TRBD1 (7 bases). V was trimmed by 4 bases and J by 8 bases, leaving 12 bases between them. This CDR3 has 13 amino acids. Germline V gives CDR1 SGHNT, CDR2 YENEEA. CDR3 residues: CASSYRRGDEQFF. CDR3 DNA: TGTGCCAGCAGCTACCGCAGGGGGGATGAGCAGTTCTTC.

The chain couples TRBV27 to TRBJ2-7, with 12 positions matching TRBD2. The junction had 10 bases not matched to a gene; V was cut back by 6 bases and J by 7 bases. This CDR3 contains 15 residues. CDR1 is MNHEY, CDR2 SMNVEV, per germline (reference sequence). CDR3 sequence reads: CASSTGTSGPGEQYF. Here the CDR3 DNA reads TGTGCCAGCAGCACCGGGACTAGCGGGCCAGGGGAGCAGTACTTC.

This CDR3 is CAISETPGTLGTQYF. CDR3 nucleotide sequence: TGTGCCATCAGTGAGACTCCGGGAACCTTAGGAACCCAGTACTTC. This chain uses TRBV10-3 with TRBJ2-5, with D perhaps TRBD2 (5 bases). The CDR3 length is 15 residues. V lost 2 bases to trimming and J lost 8 bases, with 18 bases between them. CDR1 is ENHRY and CDR2 is SYGVKD in the germline V gene.

The chain combines TRBV9 with TRBJ2-5, with 7 positions matching TRBD2. Looked up from germline, CDR1 is SGDLS and CDR2 is YYNGEE. The trim removed 6 bases at V and 1 base at J, leaving 6 bases unmatched. The CDR3 is 14 residues long. The CDR3 bases are TGTGCCAGCACCCGGGCTAGCGGCCAAGAGACCCAGTACTTC. This translates into CASTRASGQETQYF.